The 21 T cell receptor beta chains below come from one sample, sequenced in a study of CD8 T cells in ankylosing spondylitis. Whole-study findings and limits: Roughly eight highly homologous variants made up a TCR beta motif that seemed to typify ankylosing spondylitis blood.

These receptors have no known antigen. In TCRdb, the 5' RACE reads were re-called with MiXCR into one record per CDR3 protein. The sample has about 700,000 distinct CDR3 sequences, around 20% seen once. Sequencing was performed on blood, either unsorted or a sorted T cell fraction (not recorded which). These receptors all stem from a male donor with ankylosing spondylitis.

This clonotype was seen only a few times. Here the CDR3 DNA reads TGCGCCAGTAGGGTTGGAACAGCCGGGGAGATCGAGACCCAGTACTTC. Its protein is CASRVGTAGEIETQYF. This chain links TRBV5-1 with TRBJ2-5; possibly TRBD2 for D (5 bases). CDR1 and CDR2 (germline): SGHRS, YFSETQ. V shed 8 bases and J shed 5 bases, with 25 bases lying between them. CDR3 size: 16 residues.

The V gene is TRBV2, the J gene TRBJ2-3, with D hard to call. V dropped 6 bases and J dropped 0 bases, with 19 bases sitting between them. Germline V gives CDR1 SNHLY, CDR2 FYNNEI. This CDR3 spans 17 amino acids. The CDR3 is CASSLKSGLLSTDTQYF. The CDR3 nucleotides read TGTGCCAGCAGCCTCAAATCCGGGCTCCTTAGCACAGATACGCAGTATTTT.

This chain connects TRBV10-3 to TRBJ2-2; 8 nucleotides match TRBD2. CDR1 is ENHRY and CDR2 is SYGVKD in the germline V gene. The ends lost 9 bases at V and 7 bases at J; junction bases unmatched: 13. The CDR3 is 15 amino acids. CDR3 amino acids: CAIKGERESSGELFF. CDR3 nucleotides: TGTGCCATTAAAGGGGAGCGGGAGTCTAGCGGGGAGCTGTTTTTT.

The CDR3 region is CASSATLGGGADTQYF. The CDR3 DNA reads as TGTGCCAGTTCTGCCACTCTAGGAGGGGGGGCAGATACGCAGTATTTT. The V call is TRBV7-8, the J call TRBJ2-3, with D maybe TRBD2 (7 bases). The V end lost 9 bases, the J end lost 4 bases, and 23 bases lay between the germline ends. There are 16 residues in the CDR3. Germline CDR1 and CDR2: SGHVS and FQNEAQ.

This clonotype was picked up a small number of times. This sequence joins TRBV5-5 and TRBJ1-1, with TRBD1 as a possible D gene (6 bases). The germline CDR1 and CDR2 sequences are SGHKS and YYEKEE (reference sequence). This CDR3 comprises 13 residues. Trimming took 4 bases from V and 5 from J, leaving 12 bases between them. The CDR3 bases are TGTGCCAGCAGCACGGAGGGGGGTACTGAAGCTTTCTTT. It codes for CASSTEGGTEAFF.

There are a few counts of this clonotype. The chain is built from TRBV6-1 and TRBJ2-2, with D possibly being TRBD1 (5 bases). Per the germline V gene, CDR1 is MNHNS and CDR2 is SASEGT. CDR3 length: 15 residues. V lost 5 bases to trimming and J lost 5 bases, with 15 bases between them. The CDR3 region is CASSSRQWSTGELFF. The DNA for the CDR3 is TGTGCCAGCAGTAGCCGACAGTGGAGTACCGGGGAGCTGTTTTTT.

This clonotype was seen only a few times. The chain combines TRBV5-6 with TRBJ2-7; 7 positions match TRBD1. Germline CDR1 SGHDT, CDR2 YYEEEE. The CDR3 loop spans 13 amino acids. With 4 bases clipped from V and 6 bases from J, the junction kept 7 bases outside the gene matches. The CDR3 DNA reads TGTGCCAGCAGCATCGACAGGGCGGTCGAGCAGTACTTC. It yields the protein CASSIDRAVEQYF.

A few counts support this clonotype. The chain employs TRBV20-1 and TRBJ1-1, with 10 positions matching TRBD1. V trimming: 4 bases; J trimming: 7 bases; junction bases outside the gene matches: 9. Looked up from germline, CDR1 is DFQATT and CDR2 is SNEGSKA (reference sequence). This CDR3 has 14 amino acids. The CDR3 DNA sequence: TGCAGTGCTATCTCCGGGACAGGGGATGTTGAAGCTTTCTTT. Translating it yields CSAISGTGDVEAFF.

This clonotype was picked up a small number of times. The V gene is TRBV20-1, the J gene TRBJ2-5, with 10 nucleotides matching TRBD2. CDR3 length: 15 residues. V was pared by 6 bases and J by 0 bases, with 7 bases of the junction left unmatched. Looked up from germline, CDR1 is DFQATT and CDR2 is SNEGSKA (reference sequence). DNA for the CDR3: TGCAGTGCCCTAGGACTAGCGGCGTACCAAGAGACCCAGTACTTC. Protein product: CSALGLAAYQETQYF.

This clonotype was counted ten times or more. V and J are TRBV5-1 and TRBJ2-7; 13 bases fit TRBD2. The ends lost 2 bases at V and 2 bases at J; junction bases unmatched: 1. The CDR3 loop spans 15 amino acids. Per the germline V gene, CDR1 is SGHRS and CDR2 is YFSETQ. CDR3 DNA: TGCGCCAGCAGCTTCGGACTAGCGGGGGCCTACGAGCAGTACTTC. This translates into CASSFGLAGAYEQYF.

This clonotype turned up a few times. The rearrangement links TRBV4-1 to TRBJ2-1; the D is unclear. In germline, CDR1 is MGHRA, CDR2 YSYEKL. The CDR3 is made up of 15 amino acids. The V end lost 0 bases, the J end lost 1 base, and 7 bases lay between the germline ends. The chain's CDR3 is CASSQDRLSYNEQFF. CDR3 sequence (DNA): TGCGCCAGCAGCCAAGATCGGTTGTCCTACAATGAGCAGTTCTTC.

The chain combines TRBV12-3 or TRBV12-4 with TRBJ1-5; 9 bases align to TRBD1. Trimming took 1 base from V and 0 from J; bases not matched to a gene: 1. This CDR3 spans 16 amino acids. The DNA of the CDR3 is TGTGCCAGCAGTTTAGGGACAGGGGTTAGCAATCAGCCCCAGCATTTT. Translated: CASSLGTGVSNQPQHF.

The chain has TRBV7-3 and TRBJ2-5; perhaps D is TRBD1 or TRBD2 (5 bases each). CDR1 and CDR2 (germline): SGHTA, FQGTGA. The CDR3 contains 17 residues. V gave up 2 bases and J gave up 5 bases, with 21 bases separating them. CDR3 DNA sequence: TGTGCCAGCAGCTTACCGACAGCCCGTTGGAGGTCCGAGACCCAGTACTTC. Translation: CASSLPTARWRSETQYF.

The rearrangement joins TRBV29-1 to TRBJ2-7; 8 bases agree with TRBD1. V shed 7 bases, J shed 3 bases, and the junction held 5 bases outside the gene matches. Looked up from germline, CDR1 is SQVTM and CDR2 is ANQGSEA. The CDR3 is 12 residues long. CDR3: CSAVGQGYEQYF. The CDR3 nucleotides are TGCAGCGCCGTAGGACAGGGCTACGAGCAGTACTTC.

This clonotype was counted many times. The gene calls are TRBV29-1 and TRBJ1-3; no clear D gene. This CDR3 is 13 amino acids long. The germline CDR1 and CDR2 sequences are SQVTM and ANQGSEA. V dropped 3 bases and J dropped 0 bases, with 6 bases sitting between them. The CDR3 loop reads CSVDDISGNTIYF. DNA of the CDR3: TGCAGCGTTGATGACATCTCTGGAAACACCATATATTTT.

This clonotype was counted only a few times. The chain links TRBV2 to TRBJ1-5; 7 bases agree with TRBD1. CDR1 is SNHLY, CDR2 FYNNEI, per germline. V trimming: 5 bases; J trimming: 9 bases; junction bases outside the gene matches: 13. The CDR3 runs 15 residues. The DNA of the CDR3 is TGTGCCAGCAGTCGGGACAGACGTCAGGATCGGCCCCAGCATTTT. Protein sequence: CASSRDRRQDRPQHF.

There are a few counts of this clonotype. The chain couples TRBV12-3 or TRBV12-4 to TRBJ2-3; D gene unclear. The CDR3 runs to 12 residues. The ends were cut back, 7 bases at V and 1 base at J, with 6 bases in the middle. The CDR3 region is CASNDGTDTQYF. The CDR3 DNA follows: TGTGCCAGCAACGACGGCACAGATACGCAGTATTTT.

Only a few counts were recorded for this clonotype. In nucleotides, the CDR3 is TGTGCCAGCAGTGGGGGACAGGGTCGCAATCAGCCCCAGCATTTT. Its translation is CASSGGQGRNQPQHF. The rearrangement links TRBV6-1 to TRBJ1-5, with 9 bases aligning to TRBD1. Germline V gives CDR1 MNHNS, CDR2 SASEGT. This CDR3 comprises 15 residues. With V trimmed by 4 bases and J by 2 bases, 3 bases remained unmatched.

This clonotype was seen a few times. This sequence joins TRBV12-5 and TRBJ2-7; D uncertain. CDR3 length: 17 amino acids. Trimming removed 3 bases from V and 3 bases from J, with 21 bases in between. Germline V gene lookup returns CDR1 LGHNT and CDR2 FRNRAP. CDR3 sequence reads: CASGLGPSGPVRYEQYF. In DNA form, the CDR3 reads TGTGCTAGTGGTTTAGGCCCATCAGGCCCCGTTCGCTACGAGCAGTACTTC.

The CDR3 protein is CASSSSTGNYEQYF. The CDR3 coding sequence is TGCGCCAGCAGCTCCTCGACAGGGAACTACGAGCAGTACTTC. V and J are TRBV5-1 and TRBJ2-7; TRBD1 matches at 7 bases. The CDR3 is made up of 14 amino acids. Germline CDR1 is SGHRS and CDR2 is YFSETQ. Unmatched junction bases numbered 6, after V lost 3 bases and J lost 3 bases.

The chain carries TRBV2 and TRBJ2-1; D gene ambiguous. This CDR3 is 14 amino acids long. V was trimmed by 6 bases and J by 9 bases, leaving 18 bases between them. The V gene's germline CDR1 is SNHLY and CDR2 FYNNEI. CDR3 in amino acids: CASSPSGRAVEQFF. CDR3 sequence (DNA): TGTGCCAGCAGCCCCTCTGGAAGGGCGGTTGAGCAGTTCTTC.